This T cell receptor beta chain was captured by sequencing in a study of cytomegalovirus exposure and HLA in healthy donors. Across the study: About 85 million unique TCRs from HLA-typed donors were held in an early release of data. Genotyping showed 70% to 90% of 350 to 400 donors falling in the Caucasian-associated ancestry cluster. Study-wide results and limits: Available immune exposure information covered CMV serostatus only.

Donors counted as nominally healthy when sampled, yet unrecorded immune exposures were likely. Primers for the PCR totalled 60 Vbeta and 13 Jbeta. Profiling relied on immunoSEQ multiplex PCR, and the TCRdb table lists in-frame clones only, not all of them. The repertoire holds about 93,000 clones, with roughly four fifths as singletons. To note about this clone: What it binds is not known.

Germline V gene data show CDR1 as MNHNY and CDR2 as SVGAGI (reference sequence). The CDR3 loop spans 13 amino acids. V lost 1 base and J lost 2, with 5 bases in between. J is TRBJ2-5 and V is TRBV6-6; D gene uncertain. The material sequenced was PBMCs. The sequence was collected from a man aged 25-45 years in good health and CMV-seronegative. The CDR3, as DNA: TGTGCCAGCAGTTACTACAGTCAAGAGACCCAGTACTTC. Its translation: CASSYYSQETQYF.